This T cell receptor (beta chain) was sequenced in a study of CD4+ T cells in melanoma. Overall study results and limits: Diverse differentiation states were reported for melanoma neoantigen-specific CD4+ T cells.

Sequencing was performed with immunoSEQ multiplex PCR; in TCRdb, only in-frame clones are kept and a portion is missing. The repertoire holds about 110,000 clones, about 90% seen once, with 3% to 4% in the top ten. The V end was cut by 3 bases, the J end by 5 bases, with 20 bases between. CDR1 and CDR2 (germline): SGHTA, FQGTGA. The CDR3 extends over 17 amino acids. Points on this clone: Antigen unknown.

The sample was peripheral blood. This sequence was found in a human donor with melanoma. The rearrangement links TRBV7-3 to TRBJ2-1; tentatively, D is TRBD1 (6 bases). CDR3 coding DNA: TGTGCCAGCAGCTTGGGTGGGGGCATAACAGCGAACAATGAGCAGTTCTTC. It yields the protein CASSLGGGITANNEQFF.